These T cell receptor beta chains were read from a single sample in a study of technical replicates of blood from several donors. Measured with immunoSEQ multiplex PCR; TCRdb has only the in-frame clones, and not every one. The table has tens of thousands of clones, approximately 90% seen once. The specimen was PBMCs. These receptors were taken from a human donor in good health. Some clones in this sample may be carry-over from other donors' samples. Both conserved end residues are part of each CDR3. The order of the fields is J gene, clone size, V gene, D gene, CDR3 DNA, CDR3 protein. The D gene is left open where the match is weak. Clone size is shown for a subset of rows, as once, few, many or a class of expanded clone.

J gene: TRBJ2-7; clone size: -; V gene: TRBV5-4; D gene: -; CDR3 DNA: TGTGCCAGCAGCTTGGTGGGCAGGGGACCTAATTACGAGCAGTACTTC; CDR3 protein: CASSLVGRGPNYEQYF
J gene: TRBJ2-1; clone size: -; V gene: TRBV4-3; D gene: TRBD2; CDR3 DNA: TGCGCCAGCAGCCAAGATGCGGTTAGACTAGCGGGGTGGAATGAGCAGTTCTTC; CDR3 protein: CASSQDAVRLAGWNEQFF
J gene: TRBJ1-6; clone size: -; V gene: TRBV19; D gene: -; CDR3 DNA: TGTGCCACCTCGGGGGAGTGGAATTCACCCCTCCACTTT; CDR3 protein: CATSGEWNSPLHF
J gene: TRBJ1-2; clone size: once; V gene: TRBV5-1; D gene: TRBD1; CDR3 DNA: TGCGCCAGCAGCTTGGAGGGGGCCGTCCGCTATGGCTACACCTTC; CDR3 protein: CASSLEGAVRYGYTF
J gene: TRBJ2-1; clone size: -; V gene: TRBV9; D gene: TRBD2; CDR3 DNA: TGTGCCAGCAGCGTAGGGACTAGCGGGGTTCGTGAGCAGTTCTTC; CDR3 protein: CASSVGTSGVREQFF
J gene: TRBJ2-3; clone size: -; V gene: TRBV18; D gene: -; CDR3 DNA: TGTGCCAGCTCACCGGCTTGGACTAGCACAGATACGCAGTATTTT; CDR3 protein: CASSPAWTSTDTQYF
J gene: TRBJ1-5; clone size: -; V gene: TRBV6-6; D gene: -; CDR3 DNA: TGTGCCAGCAGCAATAGACAGTTCCGTGAGGATCAGCCCCAGCATTTT; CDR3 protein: CASSNRQFREDQPQHF
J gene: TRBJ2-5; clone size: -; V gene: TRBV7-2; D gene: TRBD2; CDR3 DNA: TGTGCCAGCAGCGTAGTAGCGGGGGTAGAGACCCAGTACTTC; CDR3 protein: CASSVVAGVETQYF
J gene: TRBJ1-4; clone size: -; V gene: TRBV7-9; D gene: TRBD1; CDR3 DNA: TGTGCCAGCAGCTTGGGACAGCCTAGGGGGAAACTGTTTTTT; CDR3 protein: CASSLGQPRGKLFF
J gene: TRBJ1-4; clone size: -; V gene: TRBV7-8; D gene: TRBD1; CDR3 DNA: TGTGCCAGCAGCTTAATCGTAGCGCAGGGGGCACTGCGCGAAAAACTGTTTTTT; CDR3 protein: CASSLIVAQGALREKLFF
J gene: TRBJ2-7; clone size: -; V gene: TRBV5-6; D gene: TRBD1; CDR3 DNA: TGTGCCAGCACCGGTCGGGACAGGGGTGCATACGAGCAGTACTTC; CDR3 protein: CASTGRDRGAYEQYF
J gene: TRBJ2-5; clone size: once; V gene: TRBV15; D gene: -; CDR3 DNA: TGTGCCACCAGCAGAGGAGCGGAGACCCAGTACTTC; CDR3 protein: CATSRGAETQYF
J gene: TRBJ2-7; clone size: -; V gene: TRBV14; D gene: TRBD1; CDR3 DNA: TGTGCCAGCAGCCACACGGACAGGCGGCCCTACGAGCAGTACTTC; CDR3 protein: CASSHTDRRPYEQYF
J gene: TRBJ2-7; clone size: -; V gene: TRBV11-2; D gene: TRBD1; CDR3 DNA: TGTGCCAGCAGCCCTCCGGACAGGGTGGGCCCCTACGAGCAGTACTTC; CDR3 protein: CASSPPDRVGPYEQYF
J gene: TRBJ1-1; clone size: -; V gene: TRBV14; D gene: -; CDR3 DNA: TGTGCCAGCAGCCACGGGAGTGGCACTGAAGCTTTCTTT; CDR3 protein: CASSHGSGTEAFF
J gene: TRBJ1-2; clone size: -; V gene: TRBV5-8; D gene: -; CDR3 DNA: TGTGCCAGCAGCTTGGGGGGCCTTATCAACGGCTACACCTTC; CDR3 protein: CASSLGGLINGYTF
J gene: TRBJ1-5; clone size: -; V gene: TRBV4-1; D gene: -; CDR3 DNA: TGCGCCAGCAGCCAAGAAAGGTTCGGGGGGGCGGCTGGGCCCCAGCATTTT; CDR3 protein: CASSQERFGGAAGPQHF
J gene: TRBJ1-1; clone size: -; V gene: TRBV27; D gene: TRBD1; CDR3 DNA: TGTGCCAGCAGTTTCGGACAGGGCAGCCCGCAGAACACTGAAGCTTTCTTT; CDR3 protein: CASSFGQGSPQNTEAFF
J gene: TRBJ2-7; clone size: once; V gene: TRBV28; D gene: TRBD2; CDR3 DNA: TGTGCCAGCAGTATAGCGGGACGCCTTGGGGAGCAGTACTTC; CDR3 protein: CASSIAGRLGEQYF
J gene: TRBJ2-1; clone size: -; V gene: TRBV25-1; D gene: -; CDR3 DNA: TGTGCCAGCAGTGAATTGATCGGTCTAGTATCCTACAATGAGCAGTTCTTC; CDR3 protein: CASSELIGLVSYNEQFF
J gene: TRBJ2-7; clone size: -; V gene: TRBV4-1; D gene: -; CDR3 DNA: TGCGCCAGCAGCCCACCGGAGGGGGAGCAGTACTTC; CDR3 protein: CASSPPEGEQYF
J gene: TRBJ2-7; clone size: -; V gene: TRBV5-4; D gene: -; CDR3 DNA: TGTGCCAGCAGCCCCCAAGGCGCGGGGAACCCCTACGAGCAGTACTTC; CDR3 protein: CASSPQGAGNPYEQYF
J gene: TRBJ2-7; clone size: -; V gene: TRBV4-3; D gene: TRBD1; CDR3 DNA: TGCGCCAGCAGCCAAGACGACAGGGGGAGCTACGAGCAGTACTTC; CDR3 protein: CASSQDDRGSYEQYF